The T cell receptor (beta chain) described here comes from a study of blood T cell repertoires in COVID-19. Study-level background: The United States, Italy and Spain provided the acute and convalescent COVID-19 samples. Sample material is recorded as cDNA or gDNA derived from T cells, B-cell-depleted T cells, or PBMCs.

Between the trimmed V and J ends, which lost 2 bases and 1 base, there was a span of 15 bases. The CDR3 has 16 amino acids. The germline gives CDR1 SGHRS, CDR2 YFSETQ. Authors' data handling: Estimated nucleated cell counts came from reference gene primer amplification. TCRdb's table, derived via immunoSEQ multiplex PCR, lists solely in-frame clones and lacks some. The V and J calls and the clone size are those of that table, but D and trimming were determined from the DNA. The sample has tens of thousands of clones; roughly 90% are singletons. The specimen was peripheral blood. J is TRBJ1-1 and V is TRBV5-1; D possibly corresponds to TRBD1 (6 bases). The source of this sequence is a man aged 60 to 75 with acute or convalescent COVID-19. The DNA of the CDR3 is TGCGCCAGCAGCTTTTTATCCGGGACACCGAACACTGAAGCTTTCTTT. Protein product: CASSFLSGTPNTEAFF.